These 14 T cell receptor beta chains were sequenced from one sample in a study of radiation and T cells in renal cell carcinoma. Stated time point: baseline pretreatment blood. Treatment in this sample: 15 Gy SBRT to primary tumor, nephrectomy 4 weeks later. The data were produced by immunoSEQ multiplex PCR, yet TCRdb's version contains in-frame clones alone and is incomplete. The table has over 120,000 clones, about 88% seen once. This sample comprised blood, obtained from a patient whose treatment included radiotherapy and nephrectomy. The receptors were gathered from a woman between 45 and 60 years old with renal cell carcinoma.

V is TRBV4-2 and J is TRBJ2-7; maybe TRBD2 (6 bases). V gave up 0 bases and J gave up 3 bases, with 15 bases separating them. The CDR3 covers 16 residues. CDR1 is LGHNA, CDR2 YNFKEQ, per germline. The CDR3 bases are TGTGCCAGCAGCCAAGATTCTTGGACTACAAACTACGAGCAGTACTTC. Its translation: CASSQDSWTTNYEQYF.

The gene calls are TRBV6-5 and TRBJ2-7, with D uncertain. This CDR3 spans 14 amino acids. Germline V lookup: CDR1 MNHEY, CDR2 SVGAGI. Trimming removed 6 bases from V and 3 bases from J, with 15 bases in between. The CDR3 reads CASSRKTQGYEQYF. The DNA for the CDR3 is TGTGCCAGCAGCCGTAAGACCCAAGGCTACGAGCAGTACTTC.

The genes are TRBV6-6 and TRBJ2-1; no clear D. Germline CDR1 and CDR2: MNHNY and SVGAGI (reference sequence). This CDR3 has 15 residues. With 0 bases removed from V and 4 bases from J, the gap between germline ends came to 10 bases. The CDR3 loop reads CASSYSGGAYNEQFF. The CDR3 nucleotides are TGTGCCAGCAGTTACTCGGGCGGAGCTTACAATGAGCAGTTCTTC.

V and J are TRBV6-5 and TRBJ1-4; TRBD1 matches 7 bases. This CDR3 contains 14 residues. The germline V gene has CDR1 MNHEY and CDR2 SVGAGI. Losses at the gene ends were 5 bases for V and 4 bases for J; bases not matched to a gene: 4. The CDR3 here is CASSADRDNEKLFF. The CDR3 nucleotides are TGTGCCAGCAGTGCAGACAGGGATAATGAAAAACTGTTTTTT.

The CDR3 DNA follows: TGTGCCAGCAGTTCCCCCGGAGGGGGCGCCGCTGGCTACACCTTC. Residues: CASSSPGGGAAGYTF. The rearrangement links TRBV28 to TRBJ1-2, with TRBD1 identical over 7 bases. Germline lookup yields CDR1 MDHEN and CDR2 SYDVKM. The V gene end was trimmed by 4 bases and the J gene end by 7 bases; junction bases not matched to a gene: 12. This CDR3 is built from 15 residues.

J is TRBJ1-6 and V is TRBV6-5; 7 nucleotides align to TRBD1. V trimming: 0 bases; J trimming: 3 bases; junction bases outside the gene matches: 2. CDR1 is MNHEY and CDR2 is SVGAGI in the germline V gene. This CDR3 contains 16 residues. CDR3 in DNA: TGTGCCAGCAGTTACTCTCCAGGGGGCTATAATTCACCCCTCCACTTT. The encoded protein is CASSYSPGGYNSPLHF.

The gene calls are TRBV10-3 and TRBJ2-7, with 7 bases that match TRBD1. V was clipped by 4 bases and J by 4 bases; unmatched bases: 1. This CDR3 contains 12 residues. CDR1 ENHRY and CDR2 SYGVKD come from the germline V gene. The CDR3, as DNA: TGTGCCATCAGTGGACAGGGATACGAGCAGTACTTC. It encodes CAISGQGYEQYF.

The V call is TRBV7-6, the J call TRBJ2-7, with 8 bases aligning to TRBD1. J gave up 4 bases and V 5 bases, and 7 bases lay outside the gene matches. Germline V gene sequence: CDR1 SGHVS, CDR2 FNYEAQ. This CDR3 has 14 amino acids. The CDR3 region has the DNA TGTGCCAGCAGCCTCGGGACAGGATCTTACGAGCAGTACTTC. It encodes CASSLGTGSYEQYF.

V is TRBV7-2 and J is TRBJ2-2; the D is unclear. Trimming took 7 bases from V and 0 from J, leaving 12 bases between them. CDR1 and CDR2 from the germline V gene are SGHTA and FQGNSA. This CDR3 is 15 amino acids long. The CDR3 region is CASMAVIANTGELFF. In DNA, the CDR3 is TGTGCCAGCATGGCGGTGATAGCGAACACCGGGGAGCTGTTTTTT.

In this sample, this clone turned up once. The chain joins TRBV7-2 to TRBJ2-1, with 10 nucleotides matching TRBD2. The germline gives CDR1 SGHTA, CDR2 FQGNSA. The CDR3 is 14 amino acids. Trimming took 7 bases from V and 9 from J; bases not matched to a gene: 9. The CDR3 loop reads CASNKAGGQIEQFF. The CDR3 DNA is TGTGCCAGCAACAAAGCGGGGGGGCAAATTGAGCAGTTCTTC.

The rearrangement joins TRBV9 to TRBJ1-5; unclear D gene. This CDR3 spans 15 amino acids. Trimming pared 0 bases from V and 0 bases from J, leaving 7 bases between. Looked up from germline, CDR1 is SGDLS and CDR2 is YYNGEE. The CDR3 loop reads CASSVDLNSNQPQHF. The CDR3 nucleotides read TGTGCCAGCAGCGTAGATCTGAATAGCAATCAGCCCCAGCATTTT. Looking up the rest from reference TRBV9 and TRBJ1-5 gives the full variable domain: DSGVTQTPKHLITATGQRVTLRCSPRSGDLSVYWYQQSLDQGLQFLIQYYNGEERAKGNILERFSAQQFPDLHSELNLSSLELGDSALYFCASSVDLNSNQPQHFGDGTRLSIL.

The V call is TRBV13, the J call TRBJ2-5; 7 bases align to TRBD1. V lost 2 bases to trimming and J lost 4 bases; unmatched junction nucleotides: 7. CDR3 size: 15 residues. Germline V CDR1 and CDR2: PRHDT, FYEKMQ (reference sequence). This chain's CDR3 is CASSLRVRGRETQYF. The CDR3 bases are TGTGCCAGCAGCTTACGGGTCAGGGGGAGAGAGACCCAGTACTTC.

This clone was recorded only once. The V call is TRBV7-3, the J call TRBJ2-3, with 10 nucleotides matching TRBD1. The CDR3 has 15 amino acids. Germline V gene sequence: CDR1 SGHTA, CDR2 FQGTGA. J was trimmed by 5 bases and V by 4 bases; bases with no gene match: 6. This chain's CDR3 is CASSSGTGDGDTQYF. The CDR3 nucleotides read TGTGCCAGCAGCTCCGGGACAGGGGATGGAGATACGCAGTATTTT.

The chain employs TRBV5-1 and TRBJ2-5, with 11 bases lining up with TRBD2. The J call may be incorrect, as the DNA end agrees better with TRBJ2-7. The CDR3 is 16 residues long. CDR1 is SGHRS, CDR2 YFSETQ, per germline. The CDR3 reads CASSLVASGGSYEQYF. The CDR3 nucleotides are TGCGCCAGCAGCTTGGTGGCTAGCGGGGGGTCCTACGAGCAGTACTTC.